This T cell receptor (beta chain) appears in the sequencing data of a study of blood T cell repertoires in COVID-19. The CDR3 spans 18 residues. Germline V gene lookup returns CDR1 MGHRA and CDR2 YSYEKL. V was cut by 0 bases and J by 8 bases, with 22 bases left in between. Original data processing: Reference gene primer amplification in the assay estimated nucleated cell counts. Clones were sequenced by immunoSEQ multiplex PCR, and TCRdb holds only the in-frame ones, with some missing. The V and J calls and clone size were taken over from that table, and D and trimming were inferred from the DNA. The sample lists about 110,000 clones; 84% were seen once.

The receptor was derived from a woman aged 45-59 years with acute or convalescent COVID-19. V gene TRBV4-1 combines with J gene TRBJ1-4; a weak D match, TRBD1 (5 bases). Sequenced: peripheral blood. CDR3 DNA sequence: TGCGCCAGCAGCCAAGACCGGCGGACAAGGGGACTAAACGAAAAACTGTTTTTT. This codes for CASSQDRRTRGLNEKLFF.